Below are 11 T cell receptor beta chains sequenced from a single sample in a study of cytomegalovirus exposure and HLA in healthy donors. PCR primers comprised 60 Vbeta and 13 Jbeta primers. Sequencing used immunoSEQ multiplex PCR; TCRdb keeps in-frame clones, though not all of them. The sample includes 75,000 or so clones, around 70% of them seen just once. Sequenced material: PBMCs. Receptors were obtained from a woman aged 30 to 39 in good health and CMV-seropositive.

This chain links TRBV5-6 with TRBJ1-1, with TRBD1 matching over 7 bases. CDR3 size: 15 residues. The V and J ends lost 2 bases and 4 bases, in that order; junction bases with no gene match: 8. Germline loops: CDR1 SGHDT, CDR2 YYEEEE. CDR3 loop: CASSFKTGTVTEAFF. CDR3 DNA: TGTGCCAGCAGCTTTAAGACAGGGACGGTCACTGAAGCTTTCTTT.

The chain combines TRBV10-2 with TRBJ1-4; D is possibly TRBD1 (6 bases). V shed 3 bases and J shed 8 bases, with 7 bases lying between them. The CDR3 covers 12 residues. Germline V CDR1 and CDR2: WSHSY, SAAADI. The CDR3 reads CASSDGGEKLFF. The CDR3 DNA reads as TGCGCCAGCAGTGATGGGGGCGAAAAACTGTTTTTT.

The chain carries TRBV6-5 and TRBJ2-7, with 13 bases matching TRBD2. The CDR3 spans 15 residues. J gave up 5 bases and V 6 bases, and 7 bases lay outside the gene matches. Germline-derived CDR1 and CDR2 are MNHEY and SVGAGI. The CDR3 DNA is TGTGCCAGCAGAAGGACTAGCGGGAGTACCGACGAGCAGTACTTC. Amino acid sequence: CASRRTSGSTDEQYF.

The chain combines TRBV4-1 with TRBJ2-3; 11 bases align to TRBD2. The germline V gene has CDR1 MGHRA and CDR2 YSYEKL. The CDR3 loop spans 16 amino acids. V trimming: 2 bases; J trimming: 6 bases; junction bases outside the gene matches: 7. The CDR3 spells CASSQSLAGGGDTQYF. Written as DNA, the CDR3 is TGCGCCAGCAGCCAATCTCTAGCGGGAGGAGGGGATACGCAGTATTTT.

CDR3 sequence: CASSYSGRVGGYTF. The CDR3 coding sequence is TGTGCCAGCAGTTACTCGGGCAGGGTTGGTGGCTACACCTTC. The chain combines TRBV6-5 with TRBJ1-2; D possibly corresponds to TRBD1 (5 bases). The germline V gene encodes CDR1 MNHEY and CDR2 SVGAGI. Trimming left V 0 bases short and J 7 bases short, with 12 bases between. The CDR3 sequence is 14 residues long.

This clone was found once. Other nucleotide sequences from this sample produce the same CDR3. This chain links TRBV29-1 with TRBJ2-7, with D tentatively TRBD1 (6 bases). The V gene's germline CDR1 is SQVTM and CDR2 ANQGSEA. Trimming stripped 1 base from V and 0 bases from J, with 10 bases between. The CDR3 covers 14 residues. The CDR3 spells CSVEGQGSSYEQYF. CDR3 in DNA: TGCAGCGTTGAAGGGCAGGGGAGCTCCTACGAGCAGTACTTC.

This clone showed up just a few times. The chain has TRBV6-1 and TRBJ2-7, with 8 bases matching TRBD1. The CDR3 is 17 residues long. The junction had 16 bases not matched to a gene; V was cut back by 3 bases and J by 6 bases. From germline, CDR1 is MNHNS and CDR2 SASEGT. For the CDR3, the DNA is TGTGCCAGCAGTGACGCCTCCTATGGACACAGGGGGGTCGAGCAGTACTTC. Translation gives CASSDASYGHRGVEQYF.

This clone was detected only a few times. The chain employs TRBV10-3 and TRBJ2-1; D unclear. In germline, CDR1 is ENHRY, CDR2 SYGVKD. Trimming pared 7 bases from V and 8 bases from J, leaving 12 bases between. The CDR3 contains 12 residues. CDR3 sequence (DNA): TGTGCCATCAACAATGGTCCAGATGAGCAGTTCTTC. Translation gives CAINNGPDEQFF.

This chain uses TRBV10-3 with TRBJ2-1, with D hard to call. V dropped 7 bases and J dropped 6 bases, with 10 bases sitting between them. The CDR3 covers 12 residues. In germline, CDR1 is ENHRY, CDR2 SYGVKD. The CDR3 region is CAIKDPGNEQFF. DNA of the CDR3: TGTGCCATCAAAGACCCGGGCAATGAGCAGTTCTTC.

The V and J genes are TRBV4-1 and TRBJ2-7; weak D call: TRBD2 (6 bases). In germline, CDR1 is MGHRA, CDR2 YSYEKL. CDR3 length equals 15 residues. With 2 bases removed from V and 0 bases from J, the gap between germline ends came to 11 bases. CDR3: CASSQLGRSSYEQYF. CDR3 nucleotides: TGCGCCAGCAGCCAATTGGGGAGGAGCTCCTACGAGCAGTACTTC.

The count of this clone is one. This chain uses TRBV29-1 with TRBJ2-7, with a tentative D call TRBD2 (6 bases). Germline assignment: CDR1 SQVTM and CDR2 ANQGSEA. V was pared by 1 base and J by 6 bases, with 13 bases between. The CDR3 contains 13 residues. CDR3 nucleotide sequence: TGCAGCGTTGAAGTCGGGACCGGGGGCGAGCAGTACTTC. Translating gives CSVEVGTGGEQYF.